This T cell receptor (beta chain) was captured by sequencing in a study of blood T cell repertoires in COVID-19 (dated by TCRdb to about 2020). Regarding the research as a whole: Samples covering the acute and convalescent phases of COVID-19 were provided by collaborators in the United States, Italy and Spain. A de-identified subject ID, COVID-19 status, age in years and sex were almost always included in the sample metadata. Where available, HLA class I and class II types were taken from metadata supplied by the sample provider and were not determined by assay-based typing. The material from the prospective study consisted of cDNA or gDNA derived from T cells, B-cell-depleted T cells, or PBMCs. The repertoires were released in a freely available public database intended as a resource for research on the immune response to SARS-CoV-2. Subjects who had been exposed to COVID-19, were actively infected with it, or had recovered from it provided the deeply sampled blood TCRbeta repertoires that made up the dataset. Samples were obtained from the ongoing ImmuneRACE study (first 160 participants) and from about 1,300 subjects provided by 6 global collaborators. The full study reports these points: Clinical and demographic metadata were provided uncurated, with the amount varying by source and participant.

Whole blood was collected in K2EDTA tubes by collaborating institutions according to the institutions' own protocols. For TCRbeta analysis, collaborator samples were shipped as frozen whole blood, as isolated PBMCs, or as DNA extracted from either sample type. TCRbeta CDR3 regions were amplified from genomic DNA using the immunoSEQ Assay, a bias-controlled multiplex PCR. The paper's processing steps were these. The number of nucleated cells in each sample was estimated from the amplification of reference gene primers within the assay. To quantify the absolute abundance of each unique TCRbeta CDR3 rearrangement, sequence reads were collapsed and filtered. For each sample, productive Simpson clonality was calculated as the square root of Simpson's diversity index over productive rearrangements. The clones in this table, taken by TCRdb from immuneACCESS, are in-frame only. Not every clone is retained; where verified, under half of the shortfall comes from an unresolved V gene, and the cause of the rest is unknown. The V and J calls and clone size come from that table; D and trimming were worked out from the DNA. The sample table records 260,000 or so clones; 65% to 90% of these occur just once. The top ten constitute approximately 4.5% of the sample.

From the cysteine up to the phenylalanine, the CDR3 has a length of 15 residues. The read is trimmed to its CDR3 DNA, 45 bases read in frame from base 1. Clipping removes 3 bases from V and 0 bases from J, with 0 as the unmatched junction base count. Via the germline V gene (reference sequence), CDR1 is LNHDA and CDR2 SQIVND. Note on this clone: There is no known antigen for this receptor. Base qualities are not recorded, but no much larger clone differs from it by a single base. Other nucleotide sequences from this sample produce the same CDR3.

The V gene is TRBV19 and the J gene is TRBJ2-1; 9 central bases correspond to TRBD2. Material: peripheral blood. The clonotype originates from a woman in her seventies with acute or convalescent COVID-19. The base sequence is TGTGCCAGTAGTATTAGCGGGAGCTCCTACAATGAGCAGTTCTTC. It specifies CASSISGSSYNEQFF.